This TCR beta chain originates from a study of T cell repertoires in aging, cancer and after chemotherapy. Multiplex touch-down PCR with TRB-A/B primers amplified rearranged V-D-J TRB sequences. Each CDR3 protein gets one entry after TCRdb re-called the multiplex PCR reads with MiXCR. The table records around 4,000 distinct CDR3 sequences, roughly 30% of them present only once. The template was genomic DNA from peripheral blood, not RNA. This clonotype is categorized as medium-sized. This receptor was taken from a human donor in good health. The sample comprised blood.

The CDR3 sequence: CASSLVPQAIYNEQFF. The DNA for the CDR3 is TGTGCCAGCAGCTTAGTACCACAGGCGATTTACAATGAGCAGTTCTTC. The V call is TRBV11-1, the J call TRBJ2-1, with a weak D call TRBD1 (5 bases). V lost 1 base and J 4 bases, leaving 14 bases between the germline ends. CDR1 and CDR2 from the germline V gene are SGHAT and FQDESV (reference sequence). The CDR3 length is 16 residues. Full variable domain (missing parts from reference TRBV11-1 and TRBJ2-1): EAEVAQSPRYKITEKSQAVAFWCDPISGHATLYWYRQILGQGPELLVQFQDESVVDDSQLPKDRFSAERLKGVDSTLKIQPAELGDSAMYLCASSLVPQAIYNEQFFGPGTRLTVL.